These 25 T cell receptor beta chains came from one sample sequenced in a study of blood T cells in healthy people across ages. Then a second PCR, running roughly 7 to 11 cycles, was carried out with a sample-barcoded 5' primer and a J-beta primer mix. TCRdb used MiXCR to reprocess the 5' RACE reads, holding one entry per CDR3 protein. Seen here are hundreds of thousands of distinct CDR3 sequences, around 50% observed once, and the top ten hold about 13%. Input material: blood. The receptors stem from an elderly woman in good health.

There are many counts of this clonotype. This chain uses TRBV25-1 with TRBJ1-2, with D perhaps TRBD1 (5 bases). The CDR3 runs to 12 residues. CDR1 and CDR2 (germline): MGHDK, SYGVNS. The V and J ends lost 7 bases and 3 bases respectively, with 9 bases between them. CDR3 in DNA: TGTGCCAGCACCGAAGGGGACTATGGCTACACCTTC. Protein: CASTEGDYGYTF.

This rearrangement joins TRBV15 to TRBJ2-1; TRBD1 matches at 7 bases. The germline V gene encodes CDR1 LNHNV and CDR2 YYDKDF (reference sequence). The CDR3 loop spans 14 amino acids. With 1 base clipped from V and 7 bases from J, the junction kept 4 bases outside the gene matches. This CDR3 reads CATSRGAGGNEQFF. CDR3 DNA sequence: TGTGCCACCAGCAGAGGGGCAGGGGGAAATGAGCAGTTCTTC.

This clonotype was seen only a few times. This could be a read error, since a much larger clone is one nucleotide away. V usage is TRBV15 and J usage is TRBJ2-5; maybe TRBD1 (6 bases). The CDR3 has 13 residues. The V gene lost 8 bases and the J gene lost 11 bases, with 21 bases spanning the gap. The V gene's germline CDR1 is LNHNV and CDR2 YYDKDF (reference sequence). As DNA, the CDR3 is TGTGCCACCCGGACAGACCCGACCAATGAGCAGTACTTC. Translation gives CATRTDPTNEQYF.

V is TRBV29-1 and J is TRBJ1-1; TRBD1 aligns across 8 bases. The V and J ends lost 3 bases and 4 bases, in that order; junction bases with no gene match: 4. Germline V gene lookup returns CDR1 SQVTM and CDR2 ANQGSEA. This CDR3 region has 13 residues. CDR3 sequence: CSVDRGRTTEAFF. For the CDR3, the DNA is TGCAGCGTTGACAGGGGGCGGACCACTGAAGCTTTCTTT. Complete variable domain (other parts from reference TRBV29-1 and TRBJ1-1): SAVISQKPSRDICQRGTSLTIQCQVDSQVTMMFWYRQQPGQSLTLIATANQGSEATYESGFVIDKFPISRPNLTFSTLTVSNMSPEDSSIYLCSVDRGRTTEAFFGQGTRLTVV.

This chain links TRBV5-1 with TRBJ2-7, with no clear D. V lost 0 bases and J 6 bases, leaving 13 bases between the germline ends. CDR1 SGHRS and CDR2 YFSETQ come from the germline V gene. The CDR3 runs 14 residues. The CDR3, as DNA: TGCGCCAGCAGCTTGGATACGGTAGGCTGCGAGCAGTACTTC. It specifies CASSLDTVGCEQYF.

This rearrangement joins TRBV21-1 to TRBJ2-5; the table's D call, TRBD1, has no DNA check behind it. TRBV21-1 is given as a pseudogene. The length of the CDR3 is 16 residues. The CDR3 DNA is TGTGCCAGCAGCAAGCCTCCCCGGGGGGGCGTAGAGACCCAGTACTTC. It is translated as CASSKPPRGGVETQYF.

At least ten counts were recorded for this clonotype. CDR3: CASRGTNYGYTF. The CDR3 nucleotides are TGTGCCAGCAGAGGGACGAACTATGGCTACACCTTC. The chain is built from TRBV27 and TRBJ1-2, with TRBD1 as a possible D gene (5 bases). V was pared by 6 bases and J by 2 bases, with 7 bases between. The CDR3 runs 12 residues. Germline loops: CDR1 MNHEY, CDR2 SMNVEV (reference sequence).

CDR3 bases: TGTGCCAGCAGTGAGGTCCCAAACTACGAGCAGTACTTC. Its protein product is CASSEVPNYEQYF. The chain joins TRBV2 to TRBJ2-7; D remains unclear. The CDR3 contains 13 residues. From germline, CDR1 is SNHLY and CDR2 FYNNEI. V was pared by 3 bases and J by 3 bases, with 9 bases between.

The table lists this clonotype with many counts. The CDR3 nucleotides read TGCGCCAGCAGCTTGGACTACGAGCAGTACTTC. It specifies CASSLDYEQYF. The V and J genes are TRBV5-1 and TRBJ2-7; no reliable D call. The V gene lost 0 bases and the J gene lost 3 bases, with 1 base spanning the gap. This CDR3 comprises 11 residues. Germline V gene sequence: CDR1 SGHRS, CDR2 YFSETQ.

The V and J genes are TRBV3-1 and TRBJ2-7; TRBD1 or TRBD2 may be the D gene (5 bases each). V gave up 4 bases and J gave up 7 bases, with 17 bases separating them. Per germline, CDR1 LGHDT and CDR2 YNNKEL (reference sequence). The CDR3 length is 14 residues. The CDR3 reads CASSLIMGPNEQYF. CDR3 coding DNA: TGTGCCAGCAGCCTAATAATGGGACCGAATGAGCAGTACTTC.

This clonotype has a count of ten or more. The chain combines TRBV28 with TRBJ2-1, with D hard to call. The CDR3 runs to 13 residues. Trimming removed 5 bases from V and 6 bases from J, with 11 bases in between. From germline, CDR1 is MDHEN and CDR2 SYDVKM. CDR3 region: CASSLTPGNEQFF. CDR3 DNA: TGTGCCAGCAGTCTTACGCCGGGCAATGAGCAGTTCTTC.

This clonotype was seen ten or more times. The rearrangement links TRBV10-3 to TRBJ2-1, with 10 bases lining up with TRBD1. V lost 4 bases, J lost 4 bases, and 1 base stayed unmatched. Germline V lookup: CDR1 ENHRY, CDR2 SYGVKD. This CDR3 comprises 14 residues. The CDR3 loop reads CAISGDRGYNEQFF. The CDR3 DNA sequence: TGTGCCATCAGTGGGGACAGGGGTTACAATGAGCAGTTCTTC.

The chain uses TRBV7-2 and TRBJ2-3; the D gene is possibly TRBD2 (5 bases). The germline V gene has CDR1 SGHTA and CDR2 FQGNSA. V shed 5 bases and J shed 7 bases, with 10 bases lying between them. This CDR3 comprises 12 residues. For the CDR3, the DNA is TGTGCCAGCAGCCCACTAGGAAATACGCAGTATTTT. It yields the protein CASSPLGNTQYF.

Only a few counts were recorded for this clonotype. This chain links TRBV20-1 with TRBJ2-1; 8 nucleotides agree with TRBD2. Germline-derived CDR1 and CDR2 are DFQATT and SNEGSKA (reference sequence). Trimming took 5 bases from V and 5 from J; bases not matched to a gene: 5. The CDR3 is 13 amino acids. The CDR3, as DNA: TGCAGTGCTGAGGTTAGCGGGAACAATGAGCAGTTCTTC. This gives the protein CSAEVSGNNEQFF.

Note on this clonotype: A much larger clone differs by one base, so this may be a read error. The rearrangement links TRBV20-1 to TRBJ2-1; D tentatively fits TRBD1 or TRBD2 (5 bases each). Trimming stripped 3 bases from V and 8 bases from J, with 14 bases between. CDR1 DFQATT and CDR2 SNEGSKA come from the germline V gene (reference sequence). The CDR3 has 13 amino acids. The DNA for the CDR3 is TGCAGTGCTAGCTGGGGGTTGAACGATGAGCAGTTCTTC. It specifies CSASWGLNDEQFF.

Details on this clonotype: A much larger clone lies one base from this, so it may be a read error. This chain uses TRBV7-8 with TRBJ2-7, with 11 bases lining up with TRBD2. The CDR3 is 16 amino acids. Germline lookup yields CDR1 SGHVS and CDR2 FQNEAQ. Trimming took 1 base from V and 7 from J; bases not matched to a gene: 9. The CDR3 loop reads CASSLVEGLAVNEQYF. Here the CDR3 DNA reads TGTGCCAGCAGCTTAGTAGAGGGACTAGCGGTCAATGAGCAGTACTTC.

Only a few counts were recorded for this clonotype. V is TRBV28 and J is TRBJ1-4; 9 bases agree with TRBD1. The CDR3 length is 14 residues. The trim removed 6 bases at V and 7 bases at J, leaving 6 bases unmatched. The germline gives CDR1 MDHEN, CDR2 SYDVKM. CDR3 in amino acids: CASRGTGLLEKLFF. CDR3 coding DNA: TGTGCCAGCAGAGGGACAGGGCTACTTGAAAAACTGTTTTTT.

This clonotype was detected ten times or more. This sequence joins TRBV28 and TRBJ2-3; the match to TRBD1 covers 7 bases. V was pared by 4 bases and J by 1 base, with 5 bases of the junction left unmatched. This CDR3 comprises 15 residues. Per germline, CDR1 MDHEN and CDR2 SYDVKM. The CDR3 DNA is TGTGCCAGCAGTTGGAACACAGGGGGCACAGATACGCAGTATTTT. This gives the protein CASSWNTGGTDTQYF.

The gene calls are TRBV7-9 and TRBJ2-4; D assignment may be TRBD1 or TRBD2 (6 bases each). The DNA end favors TRBJ2-5, so the J call may be wrong. This CDR3 comprises 16 residues. Germline values: CDR1 SEHNR, CDR2 FQNEAQ (reference sequence). The CDR3 here is CASSLRSGGGKETQYF. As DNA, the CDR3 is TGTGCCAGCAGCTTACGATCCGGGGGCGGCAAGGAGACCCAGTACTTC.

The chain is built from TRBV27 and TRBJ2-2, with D unresolved. V was shortened by 2 bases and J by 4 bases, with 11 bases between the two germline ends. This CDR3 is built from 15 residues. Germline values: CDR1 MNHEY, CDR2 SMNVEV (reference sequence). Here the CDR3 reads CASSLEWQATGELFF. CDR3 nucleotides: TGTGCCAGCAGTTTAGAGTGGCAGGCCACCGGGGAGCTGTTTTTT.

This chain joins TRBV12-3 or TRBV12-4 and TRBJ1-5, with unresolved D. The CDR3 contains 14 residues. V lost 3 bases, J lost 9 bases, and 15 bases lay in between. As DNA, the CDR3 is TGTGCCAGCAGTTTTGGTTCCGGGCCGCGGCCCCAGCATTTT. Amino acids: CASSFGSGPRPQHF.

This sequence joins TRBV12-3 or TRBV12-4 and TRBJ1-5; 10 bases fit TRBD1. Losses at the gene ends were 4 bases for V and 9 bases for J; bases not matched to a gene: 9. The CDR3 is 15 residues long. The CDR3 here is CASSSGTGAIGPQHF. Here the CDR3 DNA reads TGTGCCAGCAGTTCCGGGACAGGGGCTATAGGGCCCCAGCATTTT.

The chain combines TRBV7-2 with TRBJ2-2; D might be TRBD2 (5 bases). Trimming pared 3 bases from V and 2 bases from J, leaving 13 bases between. The germline gives CDR1 SGHTA, CDR2 FQGNSA. The CDR3 covers 16 residues. CDR3 loop: CASSFAGLENTGELFF. In DNA form, the CDR3 reads TGTGCCAGCAGCTTTGCGGGTCTAGAAAACACCGGGGAGCTGTTTTTT.

Details on this clonotype: A much larger clonotype is one base distant, so this may be a read error. The chain combines TRBV5-1 with TRBJ2-3; possibly TRBD1 for D (6 bases). Germline loops: CDR1 SGHRS, CDR2 YFSETQ. The CDR3 is made up of 16 amino acids. The CDR3 loop reads CTSSLLVGATTHTQYF. CDR3 nucleotide sequence: TGCACCAGCAGCTTGCTGGTGGGGGCTACCACACATACGCAGTATTTT. Complete variable domain (other parts from reference TRBV5-1 and TRBJ2-3): KAGVTQTPRYLIKTRGQQVTLSCSPISGHRSVSWYQQTPGQGLQFLFEYFSETQRNKGNFPGRFSGRQFSNSRSEMNVSTLELGDSALYLCTSSLLVGATTHTQYFGPGTRLTVL.

The chain carries TRBV29-1 and TRBJ1-2; no firm D call. The germline V and J ends were trimmed by 2 bases and 8 bases, with 18 bases remaining between them. This CDR3 has 14 amino acids. Germline-derived CDR1 and CDR2 are SQVTM and ANQGSEA. The CDR3 DNA follows: TGCAGCGTTGAACGGCCGGAATCCCCTTCAGGCTACACCTTC. This translates into CSVERPESPSGYTF.